One sample yielded the 16 T cell receptor beta chains listed below, sequenced in a study of CD4 T cells in relation to SARS-CoV-2 and coronaviruses. Before the COVID-19 pandemic, during about 2010-2018, CD4+ T cells were taken from unexposed donors. CD4+ T cells were isolated from the cells after 10 days of culture. Their specific antigens are unknown. The table came from immunoSEQ multiplex PCR; TCRdb's copy has only in-frame clones and leaves some out. The sample lists 20,000 to 25,000 clones; 76% were seen once. Source material: CD4+ T cells from PBMCs, cultured in vitro. The receptors were sampled from a human donor in good health.

V is TRBV19 and J is TRBJ2-7, with TRBD2 matching over 14 bases. Germline V lookup: CDR1 LNHDA, CDR2 SQIVND (reference sequence). This CDR3 is 19 amino acids long. V shed 3 bases, J shed 4 bases, and the junction held 14 bases outside the gene matches. Here the CDR3 reads CASSILLTGTSGSSYEQYF. CDR3 sequence (DNA): TGTGCCAGTAGTATCCTTTTGACCGGGACTAGCGGGAGCAGTTACGAGCAGTACTTC.

The V gene is TRBV10-3, the J gene TRBJ1-2; 10 bases align to TRBD1. J gave up 13 bases and V 2 bases, and 4 bases lay outside the gene matches. CDR1 is ENHRY, CDR2 SYGVKD, per germline. The CDR3 consists of 12 residues. The CDR3 reads CAISEGDRGPTF. The CDR3 DNA follows: TGTGCCATCAGTGAGGGAGACAGGGGGCCCACCTTC.

The V and J genes are TRBV5-1 and TRBJ2-1; the match to TRBD2 covers 7 bases. J lost 5 bases, V lost 8 bases, and 7 bases had no gene match. CDR1 is SGHRS, CDR2 YFSETQ, per germline. This CDR3 has 13 residues. The CDR3 reads CASGGGSHNEQFF. DNA for the CDR3: TGCGCCAGTGGAGGCGGGAGTCACAATGAGCAGTTCTTC.

CDR3 in amino acids: CASRPSNVLTQYF. The DNA for the CDR3 is TGTGCCAGTAGACCCTCCAACGTGTTGACCCAGTACTTC. The genes are TRBV19 and TRBJ2-5; D uncertain. The germline gives CDR1 LNHDA, CDR2 SQIVND (reference sequence). The CDR3 has 13 amino acids. V lost 6 bases and J 7 bases, leaving 15 bases between the germline ends.

The chain uses TRBV29-1 and TRBJ1-6, with 7 bases aligning to TRBD1. CDR1 SQVTM and CDR2 ANQGSEA come from the germline V gene. After removal of 7 bases from V and 10 bases from J, the junction contained 10 bases not matched to a gene. The CDR3 spans 13 residues. The chain's CDR3 is CSALTGIGSPLHF. Written as DNA, the CDR3 is TGCAGCGCTCTGACAGGGATTGGATCACCCCTCCACTTT. Supplemented by reference TRBV29-1 and TRBJ1-6, the full variable domain reads SAVISQKPSRDICQRGTSLTIQCQVDSQVTMMFWYRQQPGQSLTLIATANQGSEATYESGFVIDKFPISRPNLTFSTLTVSNMSPEDSSIYLCSALTGIGSPLHFGNGTRLTVT.

This rearrangement joins TRBV14 to TRBJ2-1; D is uncertain. Trimming stripped 4 bases from V and 10 bases from J, with 17 bases between. There are 14 residues in the CDR3. Per the germline V gene, CDR1 is SGHDN and CDR2 is FVKESK. The CDR3 region has the DNA TGTGCCAGCAGCCCCCAATTTCGGTATGACGAGCAGTTCTTC. Its protein product is CASSPQFRYDEQFF.

This clone was seen a single time. The chain employs TRBV10-3 and TRBJ2-1, with no clear D. V shed 0 bases and J shed 0 bases, with 9 bases lying between them. The CDR3 length is 16 residues. Germline CDR1 and CDR2: ENHRY and SYGVKD. The CDR3 DNA reads TGTGCCATCAGTGAGTCGGGTTCTAGCTCCTACAATGAGCAGTTCTTC. It translates to CAISESGSSSYNEQFF.

This clone has more than one count but fewer than ten. The chain is built from TRBV18 and TRBJ1-2, with 8 bases lining up with TRBD1. The J segment lost 7 bases and the V segment lost 3 bases, leaving 4 bases of the junction unmatched. This CDR3 spans 13 amino acids. Germline-derived CDR1 and CDR2 are KGHSH and LQKENI. The CDR3 DNA follows: TGTGCCAGCTCACCGGAGACAGGGGTTGGCTACACCTTC. Protein product: CASSPETGVGYTF.

The chain is built from TRBV10-3 and TRBJ1-1, with 8 bases aligning to TRBD1. With V trimmed by 5 bases and J by 3 bases, 11 bases remained unmatched. CDR1 is ENHRY, CDR2 SYGVKD, per germline. The CDR3 runs 16 residues. The CDR3 sequence: CAISKGQEGPYTEAFF. In nucleotides, the CDR3 is TGTGCCATCAGTAAGGGACAGGAGGGTCCTTACACTGAAGCTTTCTTT.

For the CDR3, the DNA is TGTGCCATCAGTGCCACTCCCGGGACAGGGGGTGGTTACGAGCAGTACTTC. Protein: CAISATPGTGGGYEQYF. The gene calls are TRBV10-3 and TRBJ2-7; 11 bases are shared with TRBD1. The CDR3 runs to 17 residues. The J segment lost 4 bases and the V segment lost 4 bases, leaving 12 bases of the junction unmatched. Germline CDR1 ENHRY, CDR2 SYGVKD.

CDR3 nucleotide sequence: TGCGCCAGCAGCTTGATTAAGGGGACTAGCGCAGATACGCAGTATTTT. Protein: CASSLIKGTSADTQYF. The J gene is TRBJ2-3, the V gene TRBV5-1; 10 bases map to TRBD2. Germline-derived CDR1 and CDR2 are SGHRS and YFSETQ. This CDR3 is built from 16 residues. Trimming removed 1 base from V and 4 bases from J; junction bases left unmatched: 6.

The rearrangement joins TRBV30 to TRBJ1-1; 9 nucleotides align to TRBD1. V lost 4 bases to trimming and J lost 0 bases; unmatched junction nucleotides: 3. CDR1 is GTSNPN, CDR2 SVGIG, per germline (reference sequence). The CDR3 sequence is 14 residues long. CDR3 sequence (DNA): TGTGCCTGGATCGGACAGGGGATGAACACTGAAGCTTTCTTT. This sequence encodes CAWIGQGMNTEAFF. Supplemented by reference TRBV30 and TRBJ1-1, the full variable domain reads SQTIHQWPATLVQPVGSPLSLECTVEGTSNPNLYWYRQAAGRGLQLLFYSVGIGQISSEVPQNLSASRPQDRQFILSSKKLLLSDSGFYLCAWIGQGMNTEAFFGQGTRLTVV.

In nucleotides, the CDR3 is TGTGCCAGCAGCTTAGAGGGGCTGAGTGGCTACACCTTC. Protein product: CASSLEGLSGYTF. The chain couples TRBV11-2 to TRBJ1-2, with D possibly TRBD1 on 5 matching bases. CDR1 SGHAT and CDR2 FQNNGV come from the germline V gene. The CDR3 sequence is 13 residues long. The V end lost 0 bases, the J end lost 7 bases, and 9 bases lay between the germline ends. Supplemented by reference TRBV11-2 and TRBJ1-2, the full variable domain reads EAGVAQSPRYKIIEKRQSVAFWCNPISGHATLYWYQQILGQGPKLLIQFQNNGVVDDSQLPKDRFSAERLKGVDSTLKIQPAKLEDSAVYLCASSLEGLSGYTFGSGTRLTVV.

The rearrangement links TRBV7-8 to TRBJ2-7; no firm D call. The germline CDR1 and CDR2 sequences are SGHVS and FQNEAQ. V lost 5 bases and J lost 5, with 7 bases in between. This CDR3 has 11 amino acids. The CDR3 DNA reads as TGTGCCAGCAGCCCCCTTGACGAGCAGTACTTC. Translated, it gives CASSPLDEQYF.

The V and J genes are TRBV24-1 and TRBJ1-2; D is uncertain. CDR3 length equals 14 residues. Germline loops: CDR1 KGHDR, CDR2 SFDVKD. With 1 base removed from V and 3 bases from J, the gap between germline ends came to 8 bases. This CDR3 is CATSDFRTDYGYTF. The DNA for the CDR3 is TGTGCCACCAGTGATTTCCGGACGGACTATGGCTACACCTTC.

The chain combines TRBV7-6 with TRBJ1-3; TRBD1 aligns across 7 bases. The CDR3 contains 18 residues. V lost 0 bases to trimming and J lost 3 bases; unmatched junction nucleotides: 11. Germline CDR1 and CDR2: SGHVS and FNYEAQ. Here the CDR3 reads CASSLAPQEGAYGNTIYF. The CDR3 DNA sequence: TGTGCCAGCAGCTTAGCCCCCCAGGAGGGGGCTTATGGAAACACCATATATTTT.